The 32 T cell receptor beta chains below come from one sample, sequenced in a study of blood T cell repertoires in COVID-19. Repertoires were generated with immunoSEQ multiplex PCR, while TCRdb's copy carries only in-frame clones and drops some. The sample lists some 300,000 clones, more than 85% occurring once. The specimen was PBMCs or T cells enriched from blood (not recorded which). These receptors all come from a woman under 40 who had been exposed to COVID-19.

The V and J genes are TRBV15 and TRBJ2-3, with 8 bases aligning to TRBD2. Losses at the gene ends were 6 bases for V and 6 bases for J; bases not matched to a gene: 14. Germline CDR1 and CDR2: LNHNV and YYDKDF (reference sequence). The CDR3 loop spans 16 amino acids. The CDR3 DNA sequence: TGTGCCACCAGTGAGGCGCCGCGCGGGGGGAGCGATACGCAGTATTTT. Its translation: CATSEAPRGGSDTQYF.

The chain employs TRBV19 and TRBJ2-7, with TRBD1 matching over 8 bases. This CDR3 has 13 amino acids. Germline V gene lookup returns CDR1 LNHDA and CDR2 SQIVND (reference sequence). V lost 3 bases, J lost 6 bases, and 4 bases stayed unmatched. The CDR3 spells CASSMTGAGEQYF. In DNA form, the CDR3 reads TGTGCCAGTAGTATGACAGGGGCGGGCGAGCAGTACTTC.

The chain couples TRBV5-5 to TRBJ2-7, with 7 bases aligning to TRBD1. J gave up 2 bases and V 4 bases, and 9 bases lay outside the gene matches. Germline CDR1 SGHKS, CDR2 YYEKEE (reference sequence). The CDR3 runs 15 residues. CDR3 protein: CASSRQGPATYEQYF. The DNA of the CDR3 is TGTGCCAGCAGCAGACAGGGACCTGCGACCTACGAGCAGTACTTC.

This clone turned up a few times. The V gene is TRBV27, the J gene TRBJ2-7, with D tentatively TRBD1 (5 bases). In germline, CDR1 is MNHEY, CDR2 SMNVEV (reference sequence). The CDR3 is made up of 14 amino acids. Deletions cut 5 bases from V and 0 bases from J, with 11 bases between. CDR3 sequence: CASSTGLSSYEQYF. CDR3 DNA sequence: TGTGCCAGCAGTACAGGTTTGAGCTCCTACGAGCAGTACTTC.

The CDR3 loop reads CASSPGVSYNEQFF. CDR3 in DNA: TGTGCCAGTAGCCCCGGGGTCTCCTACAATGAGCAGTTCTTC. This chain uses TRBV19 with TRBJ2-1; maybe TRBD2 (5 bases). Germline V CDR1 and CDR2: LNHDA, SQIVND (reference sequence). CDR3 size: 14 residues. Trimming took off 6 bases at V and 0 bases at J, with 9 bases between the two ends.

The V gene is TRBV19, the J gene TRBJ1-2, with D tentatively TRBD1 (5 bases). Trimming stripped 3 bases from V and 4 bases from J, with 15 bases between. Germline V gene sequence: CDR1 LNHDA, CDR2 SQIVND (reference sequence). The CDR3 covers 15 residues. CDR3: CASSMVTGGSYGYTF. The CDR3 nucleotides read TGTGCCAGTAGTATGGTTACGGGGGGTTCCTATGGCTACACCTTC.

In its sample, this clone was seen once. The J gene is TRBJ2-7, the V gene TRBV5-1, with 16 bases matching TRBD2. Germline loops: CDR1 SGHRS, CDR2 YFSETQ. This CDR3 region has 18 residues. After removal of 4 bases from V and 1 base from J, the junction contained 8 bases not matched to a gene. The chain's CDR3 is CASSPAGLAGGRSYEQYF. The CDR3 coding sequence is TGCGCCAGCAGCCCAGCGGGACTAGCGGGGGGGCGTTCCTACGAGCAGTACTTC.

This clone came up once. The CDR3 spells CASSQDGGELSTDTQYF. For the CDR3, the DNA is TGCGCCAGCAGCCAAGATGGTGGAGAATTGAGCACAGATACGCAGTATTTT. The chain recombines TRBV4-1 with TRBJ2-3; D not resolved. Per the germline V gene, CDR1 is MGHRA and CDR2 is YSYEKL. The CDR3 totals 17 residues. Trimming took 0 bases from V and 0 from J, leaving 13 bases between them.

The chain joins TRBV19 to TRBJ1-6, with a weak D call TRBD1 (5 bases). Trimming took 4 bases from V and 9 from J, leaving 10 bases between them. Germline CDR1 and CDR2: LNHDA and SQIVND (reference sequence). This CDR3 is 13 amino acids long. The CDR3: CASSRDWASPLHF. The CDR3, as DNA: TGTGCCAGTAGTAGGGACTGGGCTTCACCCCTCCACTTT.

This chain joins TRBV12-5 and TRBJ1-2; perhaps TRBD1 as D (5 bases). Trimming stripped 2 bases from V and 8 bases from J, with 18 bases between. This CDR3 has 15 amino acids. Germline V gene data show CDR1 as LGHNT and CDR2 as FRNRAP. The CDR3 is CASGLPPVGGEGYTF. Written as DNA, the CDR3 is TGTGCTAGTGGTTTGCCACCTGTGGGGGGAGAGGGCTACACCTTC. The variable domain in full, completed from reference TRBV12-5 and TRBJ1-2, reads DARVTQTPRHKVTEMGQEVTMRCQPILGHNTVFWYRQTMMQGLELLAYFRNRAPLDDSGMPKDRFSAEMPDATLATLKIQPSEPRDSAVYFCASGLPPVGGEGYTFGSGTRLTVV.

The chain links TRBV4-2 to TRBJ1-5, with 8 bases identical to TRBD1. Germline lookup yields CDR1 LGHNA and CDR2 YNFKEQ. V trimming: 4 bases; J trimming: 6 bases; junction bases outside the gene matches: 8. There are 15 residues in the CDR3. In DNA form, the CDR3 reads TGTGCCAGCAGCCCACTGAAACAGGGGGGTCAGCCCCAGCATTTT. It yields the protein CASSPLKQGGQPQHF.

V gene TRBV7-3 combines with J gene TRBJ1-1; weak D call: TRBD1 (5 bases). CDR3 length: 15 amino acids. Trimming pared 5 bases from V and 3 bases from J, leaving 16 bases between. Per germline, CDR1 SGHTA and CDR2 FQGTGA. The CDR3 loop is CASSPRAGRDTEAFF. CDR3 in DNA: TGTGCCAGCAGCCCCCGGGCGGGGCGGGACACTGAAGCTTTCTTT. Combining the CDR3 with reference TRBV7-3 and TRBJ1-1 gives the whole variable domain GAGVSQTPSNKVTEKGKYVELRCDPISGHTALYWYRQSLGQGPEFLIYFQGTGAADDSGLPNDRFFAVRPEGSVSTLKIQRTERGDSAVYLCASSPRAGRDTEAFFGQGTRLTVV.

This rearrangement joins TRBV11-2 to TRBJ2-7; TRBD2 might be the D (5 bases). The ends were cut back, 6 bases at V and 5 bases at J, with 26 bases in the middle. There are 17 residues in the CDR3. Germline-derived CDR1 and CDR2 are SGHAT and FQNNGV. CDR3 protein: CASSQWGSGWSGDEQYF. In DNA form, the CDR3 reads TGTGCCAGCAGTCAATGGGGATCAGGTTGGTCCGGGGACGAGCAGTACTTC.

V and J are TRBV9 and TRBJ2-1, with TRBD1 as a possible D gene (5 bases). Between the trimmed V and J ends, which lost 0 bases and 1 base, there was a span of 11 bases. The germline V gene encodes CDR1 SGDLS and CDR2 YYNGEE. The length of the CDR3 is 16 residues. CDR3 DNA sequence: TGTGCCAGCAGCGTAGCCCCAGGGATATCCTACAATGAGCAGTTCTTC. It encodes CASSVAPGISYNEQFF.

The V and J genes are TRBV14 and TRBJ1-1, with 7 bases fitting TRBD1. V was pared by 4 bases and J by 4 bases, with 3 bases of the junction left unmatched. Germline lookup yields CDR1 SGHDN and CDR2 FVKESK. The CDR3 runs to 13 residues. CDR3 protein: CASSRRQGTEAFF. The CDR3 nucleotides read TGTGCCAGCAGCCGGCGACAGGGCACTGAAGCTTTCTTT.

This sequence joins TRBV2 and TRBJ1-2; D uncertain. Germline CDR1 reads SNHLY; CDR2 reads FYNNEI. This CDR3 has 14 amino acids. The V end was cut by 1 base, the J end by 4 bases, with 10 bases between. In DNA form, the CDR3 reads TGTGCCAGCAGTGAAGAGCAGGTGAGCTATGGCTACACCTTC. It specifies CASSEEQVSYGYTF.

In DNA form, the CDR3 reads TGTGCCAGCAGCCAAAGTCGGCAGGCCTATGGCTACACCTTC. Amino acid sequence: CASSQSRQAYGYTF. The rearrangement links TRBV6-5 to TRBJ1-2; D is undetermined. This CDR3 has 14 amino acids. The V end lost 6 bases, the J end lost 4 bases, and 15 bases lay between the germline ends. Germline-derived CDR1 and CDR2 are MNHEY and SVGAGI.

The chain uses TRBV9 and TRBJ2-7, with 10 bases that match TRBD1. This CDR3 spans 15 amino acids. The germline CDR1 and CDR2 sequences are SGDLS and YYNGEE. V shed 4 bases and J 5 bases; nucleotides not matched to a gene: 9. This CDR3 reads CASSFRDRGSNEQYF. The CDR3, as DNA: TGTGCCAGCAGCTTCCGGGACAGGGGTTCTAACGAGCAGTACTTC.

CDR3 DNA: TGCAGCGTGTACAGGGGCTGGCTGGATGGCTACACCTTC. Its translation: CSVYRGWLDGYTF. The chain combines TRBV29-1 with TRBJ1-2, with TRBD1 identical over 7 bases. The CDR3 runs 13 residues. The V gene end was trimmed by 6 bases and the J gene end by 6 bases; junction bases not matched to a gene: 10. Germline V gene data show CDR1 as SQVTM and CDR2 as ANQGSEA.

CDR3 protein: CASVPHGGDNQPQHF. CDR3 sequence (DNA): TGTGCCAGCGTACCCCACGGGGGAGACAATCAGCCCCAGCATTTT. The chain links TRBV6-5 to TRBJ1-5; perhaps TRBD1 as D (5 bases). The V gene lost 8 bases and the J gene lost 3 bases, with 17 bases spanning the gap. The germline V gene has CDR1 MNHEY and CDR2 SVGAGI. This CDR3 region has 15 residues.

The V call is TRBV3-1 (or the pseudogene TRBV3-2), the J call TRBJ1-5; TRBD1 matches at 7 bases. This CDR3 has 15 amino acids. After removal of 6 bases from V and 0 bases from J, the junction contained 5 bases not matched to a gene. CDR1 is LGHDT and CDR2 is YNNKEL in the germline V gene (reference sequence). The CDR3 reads CASSLGTASNQPQHF. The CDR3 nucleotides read TGTGCCAGCAGTCTAGGGACAGCTAGCAATCAGCCCCAGCATTTT.

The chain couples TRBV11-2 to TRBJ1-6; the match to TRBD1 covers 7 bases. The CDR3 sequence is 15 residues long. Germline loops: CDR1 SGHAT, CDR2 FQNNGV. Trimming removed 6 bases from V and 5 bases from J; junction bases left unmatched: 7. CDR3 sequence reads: CASRRLGQNNSPLHF. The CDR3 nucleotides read TGTGCCAGCAGGAGACTGGGACAGAATAATTCACCCCTCCACTTT.

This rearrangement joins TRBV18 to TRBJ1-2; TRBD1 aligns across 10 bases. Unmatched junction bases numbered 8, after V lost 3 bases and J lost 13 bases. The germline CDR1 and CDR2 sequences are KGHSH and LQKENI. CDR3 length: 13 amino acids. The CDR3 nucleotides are TGTGCCAGCTCACCGTGGGACAGGGGAATATCCACCTTC. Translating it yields CASSPWDRGISTF.

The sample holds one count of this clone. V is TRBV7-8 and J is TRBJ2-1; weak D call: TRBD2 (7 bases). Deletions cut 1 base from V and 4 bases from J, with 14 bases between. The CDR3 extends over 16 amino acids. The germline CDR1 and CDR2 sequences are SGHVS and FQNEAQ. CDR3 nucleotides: TGTGCCAGCAGCTTAGGGGCGGGGGCCATATACAATGAGCAGTTCTTC. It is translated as CASSLGAGAIYNEQFF.

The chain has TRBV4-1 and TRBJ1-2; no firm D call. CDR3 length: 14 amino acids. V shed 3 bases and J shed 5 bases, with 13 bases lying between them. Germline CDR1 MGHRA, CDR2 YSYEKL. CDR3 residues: CASSHQDGVYGYTF. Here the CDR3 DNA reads TGCGCCAGCAGCCATCAAGACGGGGTGTATGGCTACACCTTC.

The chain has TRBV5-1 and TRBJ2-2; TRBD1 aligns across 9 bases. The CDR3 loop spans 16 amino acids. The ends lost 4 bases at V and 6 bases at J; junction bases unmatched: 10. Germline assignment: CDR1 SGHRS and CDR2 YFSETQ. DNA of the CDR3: TGCGCCAGCAGCCAGAATCCCGGGACAGGGTCCGGGGAGCTGTTTTTT. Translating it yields CASSQNPGTGSGELFF.

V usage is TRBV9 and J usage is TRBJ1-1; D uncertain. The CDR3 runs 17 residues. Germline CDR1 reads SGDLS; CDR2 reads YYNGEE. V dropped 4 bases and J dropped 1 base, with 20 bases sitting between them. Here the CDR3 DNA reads TGTGCCAGCAGCCCCCGCGGGGAGGGATCTGGGAACACTGAAGCTTTCTTT. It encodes CASSPRGEGSGNTEAFF.

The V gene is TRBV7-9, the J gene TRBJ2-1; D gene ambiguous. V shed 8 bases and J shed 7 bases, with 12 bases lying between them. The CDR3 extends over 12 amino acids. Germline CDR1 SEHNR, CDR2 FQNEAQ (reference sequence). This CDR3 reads CASWADGNEQFF. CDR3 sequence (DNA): TGTGCCAGCTGGGCCGATGGAAATGAGCAGTTCTTC.

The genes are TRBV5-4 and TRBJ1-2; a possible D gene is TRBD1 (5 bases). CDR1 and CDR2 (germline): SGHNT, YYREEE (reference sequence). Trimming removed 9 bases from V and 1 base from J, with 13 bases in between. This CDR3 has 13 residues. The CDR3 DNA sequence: TGTGCCACCAACAGCGGGGGTAACTATGGCTACACCTTC. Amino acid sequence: CATNSGGNYGYTF.

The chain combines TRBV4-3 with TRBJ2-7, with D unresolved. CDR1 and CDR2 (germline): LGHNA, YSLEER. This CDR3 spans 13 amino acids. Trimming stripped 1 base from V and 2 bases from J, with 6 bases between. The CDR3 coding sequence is TGCGCCAGCAGCCAAGTACTGGCCTACGAGCAGTACTTC. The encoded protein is CASSQVLAYEQYF.

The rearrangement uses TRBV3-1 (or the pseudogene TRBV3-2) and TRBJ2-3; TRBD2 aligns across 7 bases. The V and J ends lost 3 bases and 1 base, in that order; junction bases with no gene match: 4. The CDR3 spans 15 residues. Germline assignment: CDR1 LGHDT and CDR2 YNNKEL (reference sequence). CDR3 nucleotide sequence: TGTGCCAGCAGCCATTTTGCGGGAGGCACAGATACGCAGTATTTT. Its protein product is CASSHFAGGTDTQYF.

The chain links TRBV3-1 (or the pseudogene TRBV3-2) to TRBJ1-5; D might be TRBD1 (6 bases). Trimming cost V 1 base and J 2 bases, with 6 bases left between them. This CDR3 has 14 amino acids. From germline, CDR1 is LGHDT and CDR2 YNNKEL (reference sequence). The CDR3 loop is CASSQGQGNQPQHF. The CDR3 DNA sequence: TGTGCCAGCAGCCAAGGACAGGGCAATCAGCCCCAGCATTTT.